This passage covers 15 T cell receptor beta chains from one sample sequenced in a study of control samples from healthy donors and cancer patients. TCRdb's table, derived via immunoSEQ multiplex PCR, lists solely in-frame clones and lacks some. The table shows 190,000 or so clones, with about 93% occurring only once. Material for sequencing was blood. These receptors were taken from a man younger than 35 in good health.

The V call is TRBV24-1, the J call TRBJ2-3; D is perhaps TRBD2 (6 bases). V lost 8 bases and J lost 0, with 11 bases in between. CDR3 size: 14 residues. Germline V gene data show CDR1 as KGHDR and CDR2 as SFDVKD. The CDR3 DNA sequence: TGTGCCACCATGGGGAGGCTAAGCACAGATACGCAGTATTTT. Encoded protein: CATMGRLSTDTQYF.

This chain connects TRBV7-2 to TRBJ2-3, with TRBD2 identical over 9 bases. J was trimmed by 1 base and V by 2 bases; bases with no gene match: 7. The CDR3 is made up of 17 amino acids. CDR1 is SGHTA and CDR2 is FQGNSA in the germline V gene. CDR3 in amino acids: CASSLIPAGGGTDTQYF. Written as DNA, the CDR3 is TGTGCCAGCAGCTTAATCCCAGCGGGGGGAGGCACAGATACGCAGTATTTT.

The V gene is TRBV9, the J gene TRBJ1-1; 7 bases align to TRBD1. CDR3 size: 14 residues. Germline assignment: CDR1 SGDLS and CDR2 YYNGEE. V dropped 4 bases and J dropped 3; count of bases not matched to a gene: 6. The CDR3 DNA reads as TGTGCCAGCAGCCTGACAGGGACCTACACTGAAGCTTTCTTT. This gives the protein CASSLTGTYTEAFF.

The chain uses TRBV7-2 and TRBJ1-2, with a weak D call TRBD1 (5 bases). The CDR3 length is 15 residues. V was shortened by 2 bases and J by 8 bases, with 18 bases between the two germline ends. CDR1 SGHTA and CDR2 FQGNSA come from the germline V gene. CDR3 DNA sequence: TGTGCCAGCAGCTTAAAGAGTTTGGGGGGAAACGGCTACACCTTC. Its protein product is CASSLKSLGGNGYTF.

The rearrangement joins TRBV4-2 to TRBJ1-1; D is unclear. Germline loops: CDR1 LGHNA, CDR2 YNFKEQ. V shed 0 bases and J shed 7 bases, with 9 bases lying between them. This CDR3 region has 13 residues. CDR3 residues: CASSQEGSSEAFF. The CDR3 nucleotides read TGTGCCAGCAGCCAAGAAGGGTCGAGTGAAGCTTTCTTT.

This CDR3 is CASSPTRGKAYNEQFF. The CDR3 DNA reads TGTGCCAGCTCACCAACCAGGGGAAAAGCCTACAATGAGCAGTTCTTC. The chain carries TRBV18 and TRBJ2-1, with D tentatively TRBD1 (6 bases). The CDR3 has 16 residues. The V gene's germline CDR1 is KGHSH and CDR2 LQKENI. Trimming stripped 2 bases from V and 2 bases from J, with 13 bases between.

The chain has TRBV28 and TRBJ1-4; tentative D call: TRBD1 (5 bases). This CDR3 has 14 amino acids. Per germline, CDR1 MDHEN and CDR2 SYDVKM. V was shortened by 6 bases and J by 7 bases, with 15 bases between the two germline ends. In DNA, the CDR3 is TGTGCCAGCAGGCGGCCGGGGCTGACTGAAAAACTGTTTTTT. Protein: CASRRPGLTEKLFF. The full variable domain, with the rest looked up from reference TRBV28 and TRBJ1-4, is DVKVTQSSRYLVKRTGEKVFLECVQDMDHENMFWYRQDPGLGLRLIYFSYDVKMKEKGDIPEGYSVSREKKERFSLILESASTNQTSMYLCASRRPGLTEKLFFGSGTQLSVL.

The chain links TRBV5-1 to TRBJ2-7; weak D call: TRBD1 (7 bases). In germline, CDR1 is SGHRS, CDR2 YFSETQ. The V end was cut by 1 base, the J end by 4 bases, with 24 bases between. The CDR3 runs to 18 residues. The CDR3, as DNA: TGCGCCAGCAGCTTGTGGAGGCCTAGGAGGGGGCCGGGGTACGAGCAGTACTTC. Residues: CASSLWRPRRGPGYEQYF.

This chain links TRBV7-2 with TRBJ1-5; D ambiguous. This CDR3 contains 15 residues. Trimming took 5 bases from V and 4 from J, leaving 15 bases between them. Per germline, CDR1 SGHTA and CDR2 FQGNSA. This CDR3 is CASSPGFSGNQPQHF. CDR3 in DNA: TGTGCCAGCAGCCCCGGGTTTTCAGGTAATCAGCCCCAGCATTTT.

V and J are TRBV27 and TRBJ2-1, with 8 bases matching TRBD1. The CDR3 is 15 amino acids. Germline V lookup: CDR1 MNHEY, CDR2 SMNVEV (reference sequence). V dropped 4 bases and J dropped 2; count of bases not matched to a gene: 4. CDR3 sequence: CASSSDRETYNEQFF. The CDR3 DNA is TGTGCCAGCAGTTCGGACAGGGAAACCTACAATGAGCAGTTCTTC.

V is TRBV20-1 and J is TRBJ1-1; D gene ambiguous. Germline V lookup: CDR1 DFQATT, CDR2 SNEGSKA (reference sequence). The CDR3 has 11 residues. Trimming left V 3 bases short and J 1 base short, with 3 bases between. CDR3 in DNA: TGCAGTGCTAGCACGAACACTGAAGCTTTCTTT. It yields the protein CSASTNTEAFF.

This chain connects TRBV2 to TRBJ1-5; 7 bases align to TRBD1. V gave up 8 bases and J gave up 2 bases; unmatched junction bases: 3. The CDR3 sequence is 13 residues long. The germline CDR1 and CDR2 sequences are SNHLY and FYNNEI. The CDR3 bases are TGTGCCAGCCAGGGGGTAGGCAATCAGCCCCAGCATTTT. Its protein product is CASQGVGNQPQHF.

The rearrangement joins TRBV5-4 to TRBJ2-3, with 13 bases lining up with TRBD2. Germline V gives CDR1 SGHNT, CDR2 YYREEE (reference sequence). The CDR3 consists of 16 residues. J lost 1 base, V lost 4 bases, and 3 bases had no gene match. The DNA for the CDR3 is TGTGCCAGCAGCGGGGGGACTAGCGGGGGCACAGATACGCAGTATTTT. It translates to CASSGGTSGGTDTQYF.

V is TRBV6-5 and J is TRBJ2-1; TRBD1 matches at 8 bases. The CDR3 runs 15 residues. Trimming removed 1 base from V and 6 bases from J; junction bases left unmatched: 5. Per the germline V gene, CDR1 is MNHEY and CDR2 is SVGAGI. The DNA of the CDR3 is TGTGCCAGCAGTTACTTTCCCGGACAGGGCAATGAGCAGTTCTTC. Its translation is CASSYFPGQGNEQFF.

This rearrangement joins TRBV4-1 to TRBJ2-2; 9 bases agree with TRBD1. Germline V gene sequence: CDR1 MGHRA, CDR2 YSYEKL. With V trimmed by 8 bases and J by 5 bases, 15 bases remained unmatched. The CDR3 loop spans 17 amino acids. The CDR3 DNA follows: TGCGCCAGCGCCCCAAGGACAGGGGAAAGGAATACCGGGGAGCTGTTTTTT. Amino acids: CASAPRTGERNTGELFF.